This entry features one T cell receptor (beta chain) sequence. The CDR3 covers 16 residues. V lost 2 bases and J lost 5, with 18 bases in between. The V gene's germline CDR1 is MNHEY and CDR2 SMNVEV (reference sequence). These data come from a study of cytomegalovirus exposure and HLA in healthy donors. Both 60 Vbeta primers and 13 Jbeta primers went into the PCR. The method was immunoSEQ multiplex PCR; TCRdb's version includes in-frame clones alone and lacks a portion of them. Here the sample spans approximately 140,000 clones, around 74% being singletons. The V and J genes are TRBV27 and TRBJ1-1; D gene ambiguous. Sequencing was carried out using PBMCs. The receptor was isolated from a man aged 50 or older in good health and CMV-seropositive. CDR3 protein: CASSLIPRRGETEAFF. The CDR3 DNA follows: TGTGCCAGCAGTTTAATCCCCCGGCGGGGAGAGACTGAAGCTTTCTTT.